This T cell receptor beta chain is drawn from a study of a mutant IDH1 vaccine in newly diagnosed glioma. The overall study: Treated patients were around 60% male, roughly 38% female, mean age 40.4 years. Patients arrived already treated with radiotherapy, temozolomide, or both, most having had both.

The time point: baseline, week 1 (first vaccination visit). Treatment denoted: pre-vaccination baseline after standard-of-care therapy. V was trimmed by 6 bases and J by 6 bases, leaving 18 bases between them. Germline CDR1 SNHLY, CDR2 FYNNEI. The CDR3 totals 15 residues. Study results and limitations: Induction of immune responses by the vaccine occurred in 85% to 95% of patients. Whatever changes occurred in top peripheral T cell clonotypes seemed unrelated to pseudoprogression.

Details on this clone: Antigen specificity is unknown.

TCRdb's copy holds only in-frame clones and misses some; the assay was immunoSEQ multiplex PCR. This sample has 60,000 to 75,000 clones, with around 74% found just once. This TCR derives from a man aged 50-60 years with glioma. Sequences were derived from PBMCs, sampled from a glioma patient treated with radiotherapy, temozolomide or both. This chain uses TRBV2 with TRBJ1-5; no clear D. The chain's CDR3 is CASSRLELGGQPQHF. For the CDR3, the DNA is TGTGCCAGCAGCCGACTGGAGCTGGGAGGTCAGCCCCAGCATTTT.